This TCR beta chain was identified during a study of blood T cell repertoires in COVID-19 (dated by TCRdb to about 2020). About the full investigation: Samples covering the acute and convalescent phases of COVID-19 were provided by collaborators in the United States, Italy and Spain. A freely available public database, intended as a resource for researchers studying the immune response to SARS-CoV-2, is where the repertoires were released. Samples were obtained from the ongoing ImmuneRACE study (first 160 participants) and from over a thousand subjects provided by 6 global collaborators. Subjects who had been exposed to COVID-19, were actively infected with it, or had recovered from it provided the deeply sampled blood TCRbeta repertoires that made up the dataset. Sample metadata almost always included a de-identified subject ID, COVID-19 status, age in years and sex. HLA class I and class II types, where available, came from metadata supplied by the sample provider rather than from assay-based typing. The material from the prospective study consisted of cDNA or gDNA derived from T cells, B-cell-depleted T cells, or PBMCs.

TCRbeta CDR3 regions were amplified from genomic DNA by means of the immunoSEQ Assay, a bias-controlled multiplex PCR. The authors processed their data as follows. Within the assay, amplification of reference gene primers was used to estimate how many nucleated cells each sample contained. To quantify the absolute abundance of each unique TCRbeta CDR3 rearrangement, sequence reads were collapsed and filtered. For each sample, productive Simpson clonality was calculated as the square root of Simpson's diversity index across productive rearrangements. TCRdb carries this immuneACCESS record with in-frame sequences only. Its versions omit some clonotypes, under half of them owing to an unresolved V gene in the studies checked, with the rest unexplained. D and trimming were read from the DNA, whereas the V and J calls and clone size are those reported in that table. The sample records hundreds of thousands of clones, roughly nine tenths of which are singletons. Roughly 3.1% of the sample is taken by the ten largest.

Paper-wide results and their limitations: Clinical and demographic metadata were provided uncurated, with the amount varying by source and participant.

Collaborating institutions collected whole blood in K2EDTA tubes following their own protocols. For TCRbeta analysis, collaborators shipped samples as frozen whole blood, isolated PBMCs, or DNA extracted from either of those sample types. Taken from cysteine to phenylalanine, the CDR3 has 12 residues. The entry retains the CDR3 DNA only, 36 bases that are in frame from base 1. The germline V gene (reference sequence) gives CDR1 as GTSNPN and CDR2 as SVGIG. V is reduced by 5 bases and J by 5 bases, leaving a spacing of 9 bases between them. With respect to this clone: Its antigen is currently not known. Per-nucleotide qualities are absent, and no much larger clonotype sits a single base away.

The receptor's source is a man aged 18 to 29 with active or convalescent COVID-19. Sequencing used peripheral blood. Recombination connected TRBV30 to TRBJ1-4; the D gene is not confidently resolved. The CDR3: CAWGLSNEKLFF. The nucleotide sequence reads as follows: TGTGCCTGGGGACTTTCGAATGAAAAACTGTTTTTT.